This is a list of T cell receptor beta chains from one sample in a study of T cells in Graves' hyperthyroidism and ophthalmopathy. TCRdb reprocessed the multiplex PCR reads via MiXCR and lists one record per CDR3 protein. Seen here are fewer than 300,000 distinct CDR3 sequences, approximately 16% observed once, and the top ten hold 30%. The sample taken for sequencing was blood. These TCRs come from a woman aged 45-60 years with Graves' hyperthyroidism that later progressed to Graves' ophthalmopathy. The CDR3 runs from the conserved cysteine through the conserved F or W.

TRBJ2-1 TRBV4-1 CASSRVPGTSLYNEQFF
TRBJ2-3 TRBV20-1 CSARDLGRGADTQYF
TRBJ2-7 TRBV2 CASREGTATTYEQYF
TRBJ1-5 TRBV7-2 CASSFYRGPWPQHF
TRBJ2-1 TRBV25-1 CAVPSGRDEQFF
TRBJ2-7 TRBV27 CASSLWPPQGAQTNDYEQYF
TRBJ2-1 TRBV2 CASRPLESSYNEQFF
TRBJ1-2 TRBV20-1 CSARDGTVYGYTF
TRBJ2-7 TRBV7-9 CASSLDLWNRGYEQYF
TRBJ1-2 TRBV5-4 CASSLVGQTSQSYTF
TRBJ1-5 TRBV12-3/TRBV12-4 CASSGVGNQPQHF
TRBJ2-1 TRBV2 CASSLGTSGKNEQFF
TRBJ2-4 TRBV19 CASSDRLAGKGENIQYF
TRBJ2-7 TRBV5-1 CASQLANEQYF
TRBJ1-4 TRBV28 CASSKATGSREKLFF
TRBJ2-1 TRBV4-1 CASSPHETSARWDEQFF
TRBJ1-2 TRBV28 CASSPRGGMGYGYTF
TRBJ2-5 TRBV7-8 CASSQMTKRQTQETQYF
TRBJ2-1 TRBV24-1 CATSAGGSSEQFF
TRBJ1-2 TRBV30 CAWMYLGTNYGYTF
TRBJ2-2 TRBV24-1 CATSDIGVENTGELFF
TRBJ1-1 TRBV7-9 CASSTGEGWNTEAFF
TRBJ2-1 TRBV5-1 CASSGTSGINEQFF
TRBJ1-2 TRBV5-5 CASSGGTGGNYGYTF
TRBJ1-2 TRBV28 CATISGGEGGYTF
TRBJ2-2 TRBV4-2 CASSQTRTGELFF
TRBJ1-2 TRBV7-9 CASTGATNYGYTF
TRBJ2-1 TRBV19 CASTRLAGRNEQFF
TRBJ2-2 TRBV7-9 CASSPPGLANGELFF
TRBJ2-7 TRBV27 CASSFSAPSGGDTYEQYF
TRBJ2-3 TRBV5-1 CASSRRVAGGTDTQYF
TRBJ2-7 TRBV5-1 CASSLDLAGGYEQYF
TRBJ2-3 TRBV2 CASKVLDTQYF
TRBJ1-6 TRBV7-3 CASSLSLNSPLHF
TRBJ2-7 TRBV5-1 CASSPAAADREQYF
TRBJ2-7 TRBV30 CASRGGQAYKQYF
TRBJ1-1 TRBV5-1 CASSSGDNTEAFF
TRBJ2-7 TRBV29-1 CSVEGSLPYEQYF
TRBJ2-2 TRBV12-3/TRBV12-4 CASSLGWGAGELFF
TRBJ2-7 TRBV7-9 CASSPKANRGASSYEQYF
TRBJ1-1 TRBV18 CASSPGFGTYTEAFF
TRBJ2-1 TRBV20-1 CSARSGSWRQDEQFF
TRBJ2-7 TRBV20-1 CSARRKAGEQYF
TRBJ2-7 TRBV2 CASKISYEQYF
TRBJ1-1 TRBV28 CASIGTGNTEAFF
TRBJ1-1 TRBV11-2 CASSLFPGTGEGDTEAFF
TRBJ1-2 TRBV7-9 CASSLEGYTF
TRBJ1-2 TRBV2 CASTAQLDGGYTF
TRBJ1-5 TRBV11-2 CASSRGGDQPQHF
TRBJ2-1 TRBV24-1 CATMAGTAYSEQFF
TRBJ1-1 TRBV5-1 CASSSLGGGTEAFF